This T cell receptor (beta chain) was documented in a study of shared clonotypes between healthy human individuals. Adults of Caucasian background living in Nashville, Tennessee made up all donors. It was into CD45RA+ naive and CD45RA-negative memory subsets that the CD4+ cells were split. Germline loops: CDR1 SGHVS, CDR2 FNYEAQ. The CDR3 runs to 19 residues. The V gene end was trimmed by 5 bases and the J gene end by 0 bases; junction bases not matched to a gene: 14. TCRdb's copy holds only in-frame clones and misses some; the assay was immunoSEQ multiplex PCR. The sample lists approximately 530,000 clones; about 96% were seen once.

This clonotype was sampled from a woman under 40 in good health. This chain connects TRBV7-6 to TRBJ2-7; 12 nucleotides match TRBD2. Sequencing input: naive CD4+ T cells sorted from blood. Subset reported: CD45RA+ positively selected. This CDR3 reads CASSPTHGLAGSSSYEQYF. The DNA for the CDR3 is TGTGCCAGCAGCCCTACTCACGGACTAGCGGGATCCAGCTCCTACGAGCAGTACTTC.